This TCR beta chain was captured by sequencing in a study of vaccination and CD4 T cells after COVID-19. Specified treatment: roughly 10-day PBMC culture with coronavirus spike peptide pools or control peptides (ViraFEST assay). PBMC cultures, at 1.5 million to 2.5 million cells per well, received about 9.3 IU/ml IL-2 and around 9.6 ug/ml peptide pools. The CDR3 has 11 amino acids. V lost 6 bases to trimming and J lost 2 bases, with 3 bases between them. In germline, CDR1 is SGHVS, CDR2 FQNEAQ. For this clonotype: The antigen remains unidentified.

With the Oncomine TCR Beta short-read assay, DNA from cultured CD4+ T cells was sequenced. MiXCR, run by TCRdb on the PCR reads, gives a single entry per CDR3 protein. The data show some 15,000 distinct CDR3 sequences, around 59% seen once. Material: CD4+ T cells from blood, cultured in vitro. V gene TRBV7-8 combines with J gene TRBJ2-3; D is undetermined. This receptor was taken from a human donor who had recovered from COVID-19. CDR3 residues: CASRNTDTQYF. The CDR3 DNA follows: TGTGCCAGCAGGAACACAGATACGCAGTATTTT.